This passage covers 28 T cell receptor beta chains from one sample sequenced in a study of cytomegalovirus exposure and HLA in healthy donors. The PCR contained 60 Vbeta and 13 Jbeta primers. TCRdb keeps only in-frame clones here, not all; method: immunoSEQ multiplex PCR. The sample has some 130,000 clones, roughly 79% seen once. Source material: PBMCs. The source of these receptors is a man between 18 and 35 years old in good health and CMV-seronegative.

This rearrangement joins TRBV5-1 to TRBJ1-1, with D maybe TRBD1 (5 bases). This CDR3 has 14 residues. Germline V gene data show CDR1 as SGHRS and CDR2 as YFSETQ. Trimming left V 4 bases short and J 0 bases short, with 10 bases between. In DNA, the CDR3 is TGCGCCAGCAGCCCGACAGTCATGAACACTGAAGCTTTCTTT. Translated: CASSPTVMNTEAFF.

This chain uses TRBV6-6 with TRBJ2-1; D is unclear. CDR1 is MNHNY, CDR2 SVGAGI, per germline (reference sequence). Trimming stripped 0 bases from V and 3 bases from J, with 6 bases between. The CDR3 length is 14 residues. The CDR3 spells CASSYSSGYNEQFF. In DNA form, the CDR3 reads TGTGCCAGCAGTTACTCGTCCGGCTACAATGAGCAGTTCTTC.

This clone was picked up one time. The chain is built from TRBV27 and TRBJ2-5; 11 bases map to TRBD1. The DNA matches TRBJ2-7 better at its end, which makes the J call doubtful. This CDR3 has 17 residues. CDR1 is MNHEY, CDR2 SMNVEV, per germline (reference sequence). The CDR3 loop reads CASSLSFGGQGVYEQYF. CDR3 bases: TGTGCCAGCAGTTTATCTTTTGGGGGACAGGGGGTGTACGAGCAGTACTTC.

This clone was picked up one time. The DNA for the CDR3 is TGTGCCAGCAGTGGCGGCACAGATACGCAGTATTTT. Protein: CASSGGTDTQYF. The chain recombines TRBV6-1 with TRBJ2-3; D unresolved. The length of the CDR3 is 12 residues. Trimming pared 4 bases from V and 1 base from J, leaving 3 bases between. Germline values: CDR1 MNHNS, CDR2 SASEGT.

The chain links TRBV30 to TRBJ1-2, with D perhaps matching TRBD1 (5 bases). The CDR3 has 16 amino acids. Trimming left V 3 bases short and J 3 bases short, with 20 bases between. Germline V gene lookup returns CDR1 GTSNPN and CDR2 SVGIG (reference sequence). The CDR3 here is CAWSRGGGPMYYGYTF. CDR3 DNA: TGTGCCTGGAGCCGCGGGGGGGGTCCTATGTACTATGGCTACACCTTC.

This clone has just a few counts. The V and J genes are TRBV13 and TRBJ1-1, with 7 bases lining up with TRBD1. The CDR3 runs 14 residues. Per the germline V gene, CDR1 is PRHDT and CDR2 is FYEKMQ (reference sequence). V lost 4 bases, J lost 7 bases, and 9 bases stayed unmatched. The CDR3 coding sequence is TGTGCCAGCAGCTCAAACAGGGGAGTGGGTGAAGCTTTCTTT. Translation gives CASSSNRGVGEAFF.

The rearrangement joins TRBV30 to TRBJ1-2; 7 bases line up with TRBD1. CDR1 is GTSNPN, CDR2 SVGIG, per germline (reference sequence). The CDR3 totals 15 residues. V trimming: 1 base; J trimming: 4 bases; junction bases outside the gene matches: 9. CDR3 region: CAWSELGGQSYGYTF. The CDR3 coding sequence is TGTGCCTGGAGTGAGTTAGGGGGACAGTCCTATGGCTACACCTTC.

The V and J genes are TRBV19 and TRBJ2-3, with 8 bases identical to TRBD2. In germline, CDR1 is LNHDA, CDR2 SQIVND (reference sequence). The J segment lost 6 bases and the V segment lost 3 bases, leaving 11 bases of the junction unmatched. This CDR3 has 16 amino acids. The CDR3 bases are TGTGCCAGTAGTATCAGATCGGGGGGGTTATCGGATACGCAGTATTTT. It yields the protein CASSIRSGGLSDTQYF.

The rearrangement links TRBV30 to TRBJ1-2; D possibly corresponds to TRBD1 (6 bases). Germline CDR1 reads GTSNPN; CDR2 reads SVGIG (reference sequence). The CDR3 length is 15 residues. Trimming shortened V by 3 bases and J by 2 bases, and 16 bases separated the two germline ends. CDR3 nucleotides: TGTGCCTGGAGGGGATATTTAGGGGGAAACTATGGCTACACCTTC. Protein product: CAWRGYLGGNYGYTF.

With regard to this clone: Other DNA sequences in the same sample also yield this CDR3. CDR3 region: CASSQGLNTEAFF. The CDR3 nucleotides read TGTGCCAGTAGTCAGGGTCTGAACACTGAAGCTTTCTTT. The gene calls are TRBV19 and TRBJ1-1; tentative D call: TRBD1 (5 bases). Germline V gene data show CDR1 as LNHDA and CDR2 as SQIVND (reference sequence). The CDR3 totals 13 residues. Trimming took 5 bases from V and 0 from J, leaving 7 bases between them.

This clone showed up just once. The chain couples TRBV19 to TRBJ2-2, with D possibly TRBD2 on 5 matching bases. The CDR3 is made up of 16 amino acids. Germline CDR1 and CDR2: LNHDA and SQIVND (reference sequence). The V gene lost 2 bases and the J gene lost 5 bases, with 15 bases spanning the gap. The CDR3 DNA is TGTGCCAGTAGTATAATGCGGGCCCACGGGACCGGGGAGCTGTTTTTT. This translates into CASSIMRAHGTGELFF.

The chain joins TRBV5-1 to TRBJ2-5; 7 bases are shared with TRBD2. The CDR3 is 14 residues long. The germline gives CDR1 SGHRS, CDR2 YFSETQ. V dropped 4 bases and J dropped 2; count of bases not matched to a gene: 5. The CDR3 nucleotides are TGCGCCAGCAGCGGGAGGGCAGAACAAGAGACCCAGTACTTC. Translation gives CASSGRAEQETQYF.

The genes are TRBV2 and TRBJ1-2; D remains ambiguous. Germline loops: CDR1 SNHLY, CDR2 FYNNEI. This CDR3 has 13 amino acids. V gave up 6 bases and J gave up 4 bases, with 12 bases separating them. CDR3 DNA sequence: TGTGCCAGCAGAGACACGGGATCCTATGGCTACACCTTC. As protein: CASRDTGSYGYTF.

This clone has only a few counts. CDR3 in DNA: TGCGCCAGCAGTCCTGTGAGGGGGAGCTCTGAAGCTTTCTTT. This codes for CASSPVRGSSEAFF. The rearrangement links TRBV5-1 to TRBJ1-1; tentative D call: TRBD1 (6 bases). This CDR3 is 14 amino acids long. Germline V gene lookup returns CDR1 SGHRS and CDR2 YFSETQ. Between the trimmed V and J ends, which lost 5 bases and 6 bases, there was a span of 17 bases.

V and J are TRBV6-5 and TRBJ2-2; 10 bases are a match to TRBD1. The germline V gene has CDR1 MNHEY and CDR2 SVGAGI. The CDR3 runs to 14 residues. Germline trimming cut 6 bases from V and 3 bases from J; bases unmatched to any gene: 1. The CDR3 sequence: CASRGQGDTGELFF. The CDR3 DNA reads as TGTGCCAGCAGAGGACAGGGGGACACCGGGGAGCTGTTTTTT.

The CDR3 bases are TGTGCCAGCTTCAAGGAATTGACACTTACCGGGGAGCTGTTTTTT. It yields the protein CASFKELTLTGELFF. The rearrangement uses TRBV18 and TRBJ2-2, with unresolved D. Trimming took 7 bases from V and 5 from J, leaving 17 bases between them. Germline CDR1 is KGHSH and CDR2 is LQKENI. The CDR3 covers 15 residues. Looking up the rest from reference TRBV18 and TRBJ2-2 gives the full variable domain: NAGVMQNPRHLVRRRGQEARLRCSPMKGHSHVYWYRQLPEEGLKFMVYLQKENIIDESGMPKERFSAEFPKEGPSILRIQQVVRGDSAAYFCASFKELTLTGELFFGEGSRLTVL.

CDR3 amino acids: CASSLNPRPGQGAGQPQHF. DNA for the CDR3: TGTGCCAGTAGTCTAAACCCTCGCCCGGGACAGGGGGCCGGACAGCCCCAGCATTTT. The chain joins TRBV19 to TRBJ1-5, with 12 nucleotides matching TRBD1. The V and J ends lost 5 bases and 7 bases, in that order; junction bases with no gene match: 18. From germline, CDR1 is LNHDA and CDR2 SQIVND (reference sequence). The CDR3 totals 19 residues. The full variable domain, completed using reference TRBV19 and TRBJ1-5, is DGGITQSPKYLFRKEGQNVTLSCEQNLNHDAMYWYRQDPGQGLRLIYYSQIVNDFQKGDIAEGYSVSREKKESFPLTVTSAQKNPTAFYLCASSLNPRPGQGAGQPQHFGDGTRLSIL.

The chain links TRBV18 to TRBJ2-1; tentatively, D is TRBD1 (6 bases). Trimming cost V 2 bases and J 5 bases, with 16 bases left between them. Germline V CDR1 and CDR2: KGHSH, LQKENI. There are 16 residues in the CDR3. The CDR3 here is CASSPFEKGGDNEQFF. The CDR3 bases are TGTGCCAGCTCACCATTTGAGAAAGGGGGAGACAATGAGCAGTTCTTC.

This chain joins TRBV20-1 and TRBJ1-2; a weak D match, TRBD1 (6 bases). This CDR3 spans 11 amino acids. Deletions cut 0 bases from V and 9 bases from J, with 8 bases between. In germline, CDR1 is DFQATT, CDR2 SNEGSKA (reference sequence). DNA of the CDR3: TGCAGTGCTAGAGATCAGGGGAGCTACACCTTC. Its translation: CSARDQGSYTF.

J is TRBJ2-4 and V is TRBV11-2; 7 nucleotides match TRBD1. V shed 5 bases and J 9 bases; nucleotides not matched to a gene: 19. Germline V gene lookup returns CDR1 SGHAT and CDR2 FQNNGV. The CDR3 loop spans 17 amino acids. This chain's CDR3 is CASSDGTVQGSWSIQYF. The CDR3 DNA is TGTGCCAGCAGCGATGGGACAGTTCAAGGCTCGTGGAGCATTCAGTACTTC.

The gene calls are TRBV15 and TRBJ2-3; TRBD1 aligns across 7 bases. CDR3 length equals 15 residues. Trimming took 5 bases from V and 0 from J; bases not matched to a gene: 5. Germline V lookup: CDR1 LNHNV, CDR2 YYDKDF (reference sequence). CDR3 sequence: CATSRQGDSTDTQYF. CDR3 sequence (DNA): TGTGCCACCAGCCGACAGGGAGATAGCACAGATACGCAGTATTTT.

This clone was picked up one time. The chain is built from TRBV12-5 and TRBJ1-1; a weak D match, TRBD1 (5 bases). The CDR3 has 14 amino acids. Germline V gene lookup returns CDR1 LGHNT and CDR2 FRNRAP. V dropped 2 bases and J dropped 5 bases, with 12 bases sitting between them. CDR3 DNA: TGTGCTAGTGGTTTGTTAGGAGGGGATACTGAAGCTTTCTTT. Amino acids: CASGLLGGDTEAFF.

The chain has TRBV5-8 and TRBJ2-2; perhaps TRBD2 as D (5 bases). CDR3 length: 13 amino acids. V lost 0 bases, J lost 7 bases, and 7 bases lay in between. CDR1 is SGHTS, CDR2 YDEGEE, per germline. The CDR3 loop is CASSLAGDGELFF. The CDR3 coding sequence is TGTGCCAGCAGCTTGGCCGGGGACGGGGAGCTGTTTTTT. The full variable domain, completed using reference TRBV5-8 and TRBJ2-2, is EAGVTQSPTHLIKTRGQQATLRCSPISGHTSVYWYQQALGLGLQFLLWYDEGEERNRGNFPPRFSGRQFPNYSSELNVNALELEDSALYLCASSLAGDGELFFGEGSRLTVL.

This chain connects TRBV7-9 to TRBJ1-2; perhaps TRBD1 as D (6 bases). Germline V gives CDR1 SEHNR, CDR2 FQNEAQ (reference sequence). V was clipped by 5 bases and J by 8 bases, with 18 bases between them. CDR3 length: 14 amino acids. In DNA, the CDR3 is TGTGCCAGCAGCCCAGGGCAGGGGTCGTGGGGCTACACCTTC. Protein sequence: CASSPGQGSWGYTF.

This clone appeared a few times. J is TRBJ2-1 and V is TRBV2, with a possible D match to TRBD1 (6 bases). Germline V gene lookup returns CDR1 SNHLY and CDR2 FYNNEI. CDR3 length: 13 residues. V lost 7 bases and J 8 bases, leaving 15 bases between the germline ends. The CDR3 loop reads CASIVGPGDEQFF. CDR3 nucleotides: TGTGCCAGCATCGTTGGGCCAGGGGATGAGCAGTTCTTC. The whole variable domain, filled in from reference TRBV2 and TRBJ2-1, reads EPEVTQTPSHQVTQMGQEVILRCVPISNHLYFYWYRQILGQKVEFLVSFYNNEISEKSEIFDDQFSVERPDGSNFTLKIRSTKLEDSAMYFCASIVGPGDEQFFGPGTRLTVL.

This chain joins TRBV7-9 and TRBJ1-2, with TRBD1 as a possible D gene (6 bases). Per the germline V gene, CDR1 is SEHNR and CDR2 is FQNEAQ (reference sequence). This CDR3 is built from 16 residues. V was clipped by 5 bases and J by 4 bases, with 20 bases between them. The CDR3 here is CASSKGGPTPSYGYTF. In DNA form, the CDR3 reads TGTGCCAGCAGCAAAGGGGGACCTACACCCTCCTATGGCTACACCTTC.

The rearrangement joins TRBV2 to TRBJ1-2; 8 nucleotides match TRBD1. This CDR3 has 17 residues. V was clipped by 0 bases and J by 5 bases; unmatched bases: 11. Germline V lookup: CDR1 SNHLY, CDR2 FYNNEI. Here the CDR3 reads CASSEAILPGDRYGYTF. CDR3 DNA: TGTGCCAGCAGTGAAGCTATCCTCCCTGGGGACAGGTATGGCTACACCTTC.

This clone was observed a handful of times. The chain couples TRBV5-4 to TRBJ1-1, with a possible D match to TRBD1 (6 bases). V lost 4 bases to trimming and J lost 1 base, with 14 bases between them. In germline, CDR1 is SGHNT, CDR2 YYREEE (reference sequence). The CDR3 loop spans 15 amino acids. CDR3 protein: CASSLPMTGNTEAFF. CDR3 DNA sequence: TGTGCCAGCAGCCTGCCTATGACAGGGAACACTGAAGCTTTCTTT. The complete variable domain, with remaining parts taken from reference TRBV5-4 and TRBJ1-1, reads ETGVTQSPTHLIKTRGQQVTLRCSSQSGHNTVSWYQQALGQGPQFIFQYYREEENGRGNFPPRFSGLQFPNYSSELNVNALELDDSALYLCASSLPMTGNTEAFFGQGTRLTVV.